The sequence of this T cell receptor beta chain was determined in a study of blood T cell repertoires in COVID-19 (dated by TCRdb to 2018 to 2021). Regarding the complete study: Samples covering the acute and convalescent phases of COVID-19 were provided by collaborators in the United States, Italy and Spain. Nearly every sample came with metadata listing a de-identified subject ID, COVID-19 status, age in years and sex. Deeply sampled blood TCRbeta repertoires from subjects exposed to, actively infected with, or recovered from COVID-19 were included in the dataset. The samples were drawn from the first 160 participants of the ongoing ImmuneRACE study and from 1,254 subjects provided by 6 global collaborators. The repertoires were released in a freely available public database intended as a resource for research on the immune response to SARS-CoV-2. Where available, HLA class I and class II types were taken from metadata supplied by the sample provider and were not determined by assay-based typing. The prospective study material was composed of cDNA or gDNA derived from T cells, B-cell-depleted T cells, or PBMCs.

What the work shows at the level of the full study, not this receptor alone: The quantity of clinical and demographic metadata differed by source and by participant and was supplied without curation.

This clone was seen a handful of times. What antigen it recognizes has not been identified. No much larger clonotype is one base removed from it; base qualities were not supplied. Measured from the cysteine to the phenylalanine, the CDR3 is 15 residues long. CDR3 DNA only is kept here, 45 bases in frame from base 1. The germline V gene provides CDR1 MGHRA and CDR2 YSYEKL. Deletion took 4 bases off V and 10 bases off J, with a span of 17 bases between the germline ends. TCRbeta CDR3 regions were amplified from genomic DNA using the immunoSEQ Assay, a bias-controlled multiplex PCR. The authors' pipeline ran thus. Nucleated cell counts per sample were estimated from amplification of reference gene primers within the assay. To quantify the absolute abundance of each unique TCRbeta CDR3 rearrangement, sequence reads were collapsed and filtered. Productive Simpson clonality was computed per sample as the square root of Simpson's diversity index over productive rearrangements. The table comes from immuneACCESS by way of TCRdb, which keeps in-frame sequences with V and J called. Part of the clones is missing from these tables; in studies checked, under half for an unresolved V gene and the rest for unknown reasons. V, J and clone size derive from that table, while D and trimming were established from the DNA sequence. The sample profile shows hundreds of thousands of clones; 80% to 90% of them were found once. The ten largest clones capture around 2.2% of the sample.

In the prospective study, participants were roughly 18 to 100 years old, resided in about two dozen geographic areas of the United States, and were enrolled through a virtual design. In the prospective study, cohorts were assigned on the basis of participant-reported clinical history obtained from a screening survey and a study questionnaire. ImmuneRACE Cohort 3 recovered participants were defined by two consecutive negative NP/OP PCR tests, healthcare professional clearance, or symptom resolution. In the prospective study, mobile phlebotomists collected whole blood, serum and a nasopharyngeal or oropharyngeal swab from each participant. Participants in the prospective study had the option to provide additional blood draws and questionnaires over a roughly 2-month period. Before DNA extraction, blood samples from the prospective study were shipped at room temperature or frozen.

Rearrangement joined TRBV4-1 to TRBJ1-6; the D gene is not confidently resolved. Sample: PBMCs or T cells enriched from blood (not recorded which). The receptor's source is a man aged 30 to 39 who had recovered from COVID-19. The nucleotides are TGCGCCAGCAGCCTCGTCCAGGACTATCGATCACCCCTCCACTTT. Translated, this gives CASSLVQDYRSPLHF.